The sequence of this TCR beta chain was determined in a study of early T cells in non-severe SARS-CoV-2 infection. Turning to the study itself: Chains were not paired, and sequencing was done on bulk RNA from unsorted whole blood.

The CDR3 consists of 14 residues. Study-level results: The VDJdb matching leaned toward anti-spike CD8 responses and overlooked private and CD4 specificities.

The sample holds many counts of this clonotype. Its target is unknown. Separate cDNA molecules each had unique molecular identifiers attached to them. One entry per CDR3 protein, called by TCRdb with MiXCR from the 5' RACE reads. The sample records about 48,000 distinct CDR3 sequences, 5.6% being singletons. Sequenced sample: whole blood. The genes are TRBV12-3 or TRBV12-4 and TRBJ1-1; TRBD1 might be the D (5 bases). The receptor comes from an adult who was a healthcare worker with PCR-confirmed SARS-CoV-2 infection or an uninfected control (not recorded which). CDR3 protein: CAPRDRDTNTEAFF. CDR3 in DNA: TGTGCGCCCAGGGACCGAGATACGAACACTGAAGCTTTCTTT.